The present entry profiles one T cell receptor (beta chain) with its context. The antigen it binds to is not known. Per-base quality was not reported, and no clone a single base away is much larger than it. This sample stems from a study of blood T cell repertoires in COVID-19 (dated by TCRdb to the early 2020s). Some background on the complete study: Samples covering the acute and convalescent phases of COVID-19 were provided by collaborators in the United States, Italy and Spain. The material from the prospective study consisted of cDNA or gDNA derived from T cells, B-cell-depleted T cells, or PBMCs. Subjects who had been exposed to COVID-19, were actively infected with it, or had recovered from it provided the deeply sampled blood TCRbeta repertoires that made up the dataset. The repertoires were made available in a free public database intended to serve as a resource for research on the immune response to SARS-CoV-2. The samples were drawn from the first 160 participants of the ongoing ImmuneRACE study and from 1,200 or so subjects provided by 6 global collaborators. The sample metadata nearly always contained a de-identified subject ID, COVID-19 status, age in years and sex. Where available, HLA class I and class II types were obtained from metadata supplied by the sample provider rather than from assay-based typing.

Each collaborating institution followed its own protocols to collect whole blood in K2EDTA tubes. For TCRbeta analysis, collaborator samples were shipped as frozen whole blood, as isolated PBMCs, or as DNA extracted from either sample type. Broad study findings and their caveats: Clinical and demographic metadata were provided uncurated, with the amount varying by source and participant.

Relative to germline, V is missing 5 bases and J is missing 7 bases, with 1 base of the junction outside any gene match. Inclusive of the bounding cysteine and phenylalanine, the CDR3 is 11 residues long. This entry keeps only the CDR3 DNA: 33 bases, framed from base 1. The immunoSEQ Assay, a bias-controlled multiplex PCR, was used to amplify TCRbeta CDR3 regions from genomic DNA. From the authors' description of their analysis: Nucleated cell counts per sample were estimated from amplification of reference gene primers within the assay. To quantify the absolute abundance of each unique TCRbeta CDR3 rearrangement, sequence reads were collapsed and filtered. For each sample, productive Simpson clonality was calculated as the square root of Simpson's diversity index across productive rearrangements. The clones in this table, taken by TCRdb from immuneACCESS, are in-frame only. Not every clone is retained; where verified, under half of the shortfall comes from an unresolved V gene, and the cause of the rest is unknown. The V and J calls and clone size are taken from that table; D and trimming were inferred from the DNA. A total of around 190,000 clones appear in this sample, 80% of them only once. Together, the top ten hold approximately 6.9% of the sample.

The sequenced sample consisted of peripheral blood. This TCR was recovered from a man aged 55-75 years with acute or convalescent COVID-19. The chain is assembled from TRBV12-3 or TRBV12-4 and TRBJ1-2; a stretch of 7 junction bases matches TRBD1. In nucleotide form, the sequence is TGTGCCAGCAGTCGACAGGGTGGCTACACCTTC. Protein translation: CASSRQGGYTF.